This entry describes one T cell receptor beta chain. What it binds is not known. The data belong to a study of regulatory T cells in long-lasting Graves disease. Trimming shortened V by 5 bases and J by 5 bases, and 15 bases separated the two germline ends. This CDR3 spans 14 amino acids. CDR1 is LNHDA, CDR2 SQIVND, per germline (reference sequence). Arm-PCR of CDR3 regions and iRepertoire HTBI primers were used to build TCR beta libraries. TCRdb used MiXCR to reprocess the multiplex PCR reads, holding one entry per CDR3 protein. The profile shows over 350,000 distinct CDR3 sequences, about a fifth of them singletons. The time point is: persistent/refractory GD, antithyroid drugs over 5 years with positive TRAb. After RNA was extracted from PBMCs, the TCR library was made from it. General study results and limits: Researchers examined only peripheral blood and not thyroid tissue.

The rearrangement links TRBV19 to TRBJ1-2; D gene unclear. The origin of this receptor is a female donor with Graves disease. The material was peripheral blood mononuclear cells (PBMCs), obtained when the disease was refractory, from a patient treated with antithyroid drugs. Here the CDR3 reads CASSPPGALYGYTF. In DNA, the CDR3 is TGTGCCAGTAGTCCCCCGGGCGCACTTTATGGCTACACCTTC.